Sequencing of this T cell receptor beta chain was carried out in a study of glioma-infiltrating T cells after dendritic cell vaccination. Regarding the study as a whole: Survival was not directly related to TCR clonality in these patients.

Up to about 2 ug genomic DNA was used for TCRB CDR3 amplification. Some clones are missing from TCRdb's copy, which holds only in-frame ones; the method was immunoSEQ multiplex PCR. Of around 96,000 clones listed, about 79% are singletons. Deletions cut 5 bases from V and 2 bases from J, with 9 bases between. Germline V gene data show CDR1 as ENHRY and CDR2 as SYGVKD. This CDR3 has 14 amino acids. This clone was seen only a few times. Its cognate antigen is unknown. Isocitrate dehydrogenase mutation was absent in all glioblastoma patients. Specimen: blood, collected before dendritic cell vaccination. The chain combines TRBV10-3 with TRBJ2-2; D ambiguous. This sequence originates from a human donor with glioblastoma. CDR3 residues: CAISSRGNTGELFF. CDR3 coding DNA: TGTGCCATCAGTAGTCGAGGAAACACCGGGGAGCTGTTTTTT.